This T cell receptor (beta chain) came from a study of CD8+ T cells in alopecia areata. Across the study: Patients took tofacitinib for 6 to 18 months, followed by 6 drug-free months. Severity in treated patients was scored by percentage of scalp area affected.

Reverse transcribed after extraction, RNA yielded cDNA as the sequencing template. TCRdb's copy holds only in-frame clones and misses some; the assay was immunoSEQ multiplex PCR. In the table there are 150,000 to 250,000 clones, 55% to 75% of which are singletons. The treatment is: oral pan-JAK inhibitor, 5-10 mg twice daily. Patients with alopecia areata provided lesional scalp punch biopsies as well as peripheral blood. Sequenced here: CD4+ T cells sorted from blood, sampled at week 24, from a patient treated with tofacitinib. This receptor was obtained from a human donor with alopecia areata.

The DNA for the CDR3 is TGTGCCAGCAGCCTGGCGCTAGGTAGCGGGGAAAACATTCAGTACTTC. It specifies CASSLALGSGENIQYF. V and J are TRBV9 and TRBJ2-4; 8 bases match TRBD2. CDR1 SGDLS and CDR2 YYNGEE come from the germline V gene. CDR3 length equals 16 residues. V was clipped by 4 bases and J by 5 bases; unmatched bases: 11.